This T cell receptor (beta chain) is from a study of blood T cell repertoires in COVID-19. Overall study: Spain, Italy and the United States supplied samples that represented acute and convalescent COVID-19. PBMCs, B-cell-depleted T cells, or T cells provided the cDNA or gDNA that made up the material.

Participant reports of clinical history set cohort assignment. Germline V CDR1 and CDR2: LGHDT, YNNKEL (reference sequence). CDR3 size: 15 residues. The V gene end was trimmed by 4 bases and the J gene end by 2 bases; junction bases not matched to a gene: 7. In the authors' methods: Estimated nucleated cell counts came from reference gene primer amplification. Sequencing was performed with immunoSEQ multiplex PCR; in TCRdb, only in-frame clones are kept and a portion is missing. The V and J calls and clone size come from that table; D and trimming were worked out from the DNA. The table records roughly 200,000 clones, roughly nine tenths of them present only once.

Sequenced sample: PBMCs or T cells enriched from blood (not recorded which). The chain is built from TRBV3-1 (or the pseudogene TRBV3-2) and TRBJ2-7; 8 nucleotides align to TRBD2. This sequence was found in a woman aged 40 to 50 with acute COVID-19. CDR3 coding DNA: TGTGCCAGCAGCCCCTCCCCCGGGGGGGCCTACGAGCAGTACTTC. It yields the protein CASSPSPGGAYEQYF.